The 16 T cell receptor beta chains in this list originate from one sample, sequenced in a study of T cell repertoires in cytomegalovirus infection (dated by TCRdb to 2018 to 2020). TCRdb records Illumina HiSeq 1500 as the sequencer. The raw public reads went through TCRdb reprocessing: fastp at Q25, MiXCR clone calling, in-frame beta chains kept. Duplicate CDR3 protein sequences are folded into a single record with the most common DNA and genes. This sample holds some 390,000 distinct CDR3 sequences; over 15% were observed only once. Of the sample, 7.5% to 9% falls within the top ten clones. Sequences were obtained from PBMCs. These TCRs come from a human donor in good health (CMV status not recorded). Some clones in this sample may be carry-over from other donors' samples.

In its sample, this clonotype was seen a few times. The chain recombines TRBV7-9 with TRBJ1-1; no clear D gene. The germline gives CDR1 SEHNR, CDR2 FQNEAQ (reference sequence). This CDR3 is built from 14 residues. V lost 4 bases and J 3 bases, leaving 12 bases between the germline ends. CDR3 amino acids: CASSSKNQDTEAFF. CDR3 nucleotide sequence: TGTGCCAGCAGCTCCAAGAATCAGGACACTGAAGCTTTCTTT.

This clonotype was observed many times. CDR3: CASSRSSRELFF. The CDR3, as DNA: TGTGCCAGCAGCCGCTCCTCCAGGGAGCTGTTTTTT. The chain couples TRBV7-8 to TRBJ2-2, with D hard to call. Germline values: CDR1 SGHVS, CDR2 FQNEAQ. The CDR3 sequence is 12 residues long. Trimming stripped 5 bases from V and 9 bases from J, with 10 bases between. Combining the CDR3 with reference TRBV7-8 and TRBJ2-2 gives the whole variable domain GAGVSQSPRYKVAKRGQDVALRCDPISGHVSLFWYQQALGQGPEFLTYFQNEAQLDKSGLPSDRFFAERPEGSVSTLKIQRTQQEDSAVYLCASSRSSRELFFGEGSRLTVL.

This chain uses TRBV23-1 with TRBJ2-7; D is unclear. TRBV23-1 is classed as an ORF, of uncertain function. Trimming cost V 6 bases and J 5 bases, with 14 bases left between them. CDR3 length: 13 residues. The CDR3 sequence is CASSPGRWDEQYF. CDR3 in DNA: TGCGCCAGCAGCCCCGGGCGGTGGGACGAGCAGTACTTC.

The chain couples TRBV6-1 to TRBJ2-1; perhaps TRBD2 as D (6 bases). Germline-derived CDR1 and CDR2 are MNHNS and SASEGT. The ends were cut back, 6 bases at V and 6 bases at J, with 12 bases in the middle. This CDR3 spans 13 amino acids. DNA for the CDR3: TGTGCCAGCAGCGCGACTAGGGGCAATGAGCAGTTCTTC. Translating gives CASSATRGNEQFF.

The chain has TRBV18 and TRBJ2-2; 9 nucleotides match TRBD1. Trimming at V came to 3 bases and at J to 6 bases, leaving 5 bases not matched to a gene. Per the germline V gene, CDR1 is KGHSH and CDR2 is LQKENI. The CDR3 extends over 15 amino acids. Here the CDR3 DNA reads TGTGCCAGCTCACCGGGACAGGGAGTCGCCGGGGAGCTGTTTTTT. Translating gives CASSPGQGVAGELFF.

This clonotype was recorded a few times. For the CDR3, the DNA is TGTGCCAGCAGTTTAGAGGGGACGGGAAAACTGTTTTTT. Protein product: CASSLEGTGKLFF. The V and J genes are TRBV12-3 or TRBV12-4 and TRBJ1-4, with D possibly TRBD1 on 5 matching bases. The germline V and J ends were trimmed by 1 base and 10 bases, with 10 bases remaining between them. This CDR3 has 13 amino acids.

The chain links TRBV20-1 to TRBJ2-1; either TRBD1 or TRBD2 may supply D (5 bases each). The V gene's germline CDR1 is DFQATT and CDR2 SNEGSKA (reference sequence). V was cut by 5 bases and J by 8 bases, with 16 bases left in between. The CDR3 runs to 13 residues. CDR3 DNA: TGCAGTGCTTTCAGGGACGAATCCTATGAGCAGTTCTTC. This translates into CSAFRDESYEQFF.

This clonotype showed up many times. The chain is built from TRBV7-2 and TRBJ2-1; D not certain. V dropped 6 bases and J dropped 2 bases, with 14 bases sitting between them. Germline V gene sequence: CDR1 SGHTA, CDR2 FQGNSA. CDR3 size: 15 residues. The CDR3 sequence is CASRVRSEPYNEQFF. The CDR3 nucleotides are TGTGCCAGCAGAGTGCGGAGCGAACCCTACAATGAGCAGTTCTTC.

There are a few counts of this clonotype. This sequence joins TRBV5-4 and TRBJ1-3; D uncertain. V shed 0 bases and J shed 0 bases, with 7 bases lying between them. Per the germline V gene, CDR1 is SGHNT and CDR2 is YYREEE (reference sequence). The CDR3 is 15 amino acids. The CDR3 loop reads CASSLGSDSGNTIYF. The CDR3, as DNA: TGTGCCAGCAGCTTGGGGTCAGACTCTGGAAACACCATATATTTT.

This sequence joins TRBV3-1 and TRBJ2-3; D remains ambiguous. The V gene's germline CDR1 is LGHDT and CDR2 YNNKEL (reference sequence). This CDR3 is built from 14 residues. The V and J ends lost 4 bases and 1 base respectively, with 9 bases between them. CDR3 loop: CASSRGSGTDTQYF. In nucleotides, the CDR3 is TGTGCCAGCAGCCGGGGATCTGGCACAGATACGCAGTATTTT.

The V gene is TRBV14, the J gene TRBJ2-7; 11 bases map to TRBD2. Germline loops: CDR1 SGHDN, CDR2 FVKESK. The J segment lost 5 bases and the V segment lost 4 bases, leaving 13 bases of the junction unmatched. The CDR3 covers 17 residues. The CDR3 DNA sequence: TGTGCCAGCAGCCTCCTGGGACTAGCGGACTCACGGAACGAGCAGTACTTC. Translation gives CASSLLGLADSRNEQYF.

This clonotype turned up a few times. The V gene is TRBV28, the J gene TRBJ1-2, with a tentative D call TRBD1 (5 bases). Germline values: CDR1 MDHEN, CDR2 SYDVKM. The CDR3 loop spans 14 amino acids. V was clipped by 11 bases and J by 5 bases, with 21 bases between them. CDR3 bases: TGTGCCGCACAGCCCCGGGTGGGGGGGTATGGCTACACCTTC. Translated, it gives CAAQPRVGGYGYTF.

The table lists this clonotype with a few counts. This chain joins TRBV28 and TRBJ1-4; D is unresolved. V lost 5 bases and J 6 bases, leaving 10 bases between the germline ends. The CDR3 loop spans 13 amino acids. Germline values: CDR1 MDHEN, CDR2 SYDVKM. Here the CDR3 DNA reads TGTGCCAGCAGTCCGCGGGGTTATGAAAAACTGTTTTTT. Amino acid sequence: CASSPRGYEKLFF.

This clonotype was detected only a few times. The genes are TRBV19 and TRBJ2-5; D is possibly TRBD2 (6 bases). The CDR3 spans 13 residues. The germline V gene has CDR1 LNHDA and CDR2 SQIVND (reference sequence). Trimming removed 3 bases at V and 5 bases at J, with 10 bases between. CDR3: CASSITSRETQYF. The CDR3 nucleotides are TGTGCCAGTAGTATCACTAGCCGGGAGACCCAGTACTTC.

CDR3 amino acids: CASSLKRNTEAFF. In DNA form, the CDR3 reads TGCGCCAGCAGCTTAAAACGGAACACTGAAGCTTTCTTT. The V gene is TRBV5-1, the J gene TRBJ1-1; D gene uncertain. The V and J ends lost 2 bases and 1 base respectively, with 6 bases between them. The CDR3 covers 13 residues. Germline values: CDR1 SGHRS, CDR2 YFSETQ.

The sample holds many counts of this clonotype. The chain uses TRBV7-2 and TRBJ2-7; 8 bases match TRBD1. V was pared by 2 bases and J by 7 bases, with 4 bases of the junction left unmatched. Germline-derived CDR1 and CDR2 are SGHTA and FQGNSA. This CDR3 spans 13 amino acids. CDR3 DNA sequence: TGTGCCAGCAGCTTAATTTGGACAGGGGAGCAGTACTTC. Residues: CASSLIWTGEQYF.